This TCR beta chain comes out of a study of post-analysis software for immune sequencing data. Study-level information: Relapsing-remitting, secondary progressive and progressive-relapsing multiple sclerosis courses were included. General study results and limits: Patients carried four or five TRBV segments more frequently than controls did, and TRBV5-6, TRBV5-1 and TRBV20-1 were among them. Controls had significantly higher normalized Chao1 diversity than multiple sclerosis patients.

CDR3 length equals 15 residues. V was cut by 2 bases and J by 2 bases, with 10 bases left in between. TCR beta cDNA libraries included unique molecular identifiers. Starting from around 0.96 to 9.9 million T cells, the study yielded 460,000 or so cDNA molecules. TCRdb reprocessed the PCR reads with MiXCR, giving one entry per CDR3 protein. The data contain 650,000 to 850,000 distinct CDR3 sequences, approximately 57% of them singletons. This clonotype occurred once. What it binds is unknown. The sequence was obtained from a girl between 5 and 17 years old with multiple sclerosis. The sequenced sample consisted of blood. The chain carries TRBV12-3 or TRBV12-4 and TRBJ1-5; D not certain. The CDR3 loop is CASSLRSGGNQPQHF. In DNA, the CDR3 is TGTGCCAGCAGTTTAAGATCGGGAGGCAATCAGCCCCAGCATTTT.